This entry lists 30 T cell receptor beta chains sequenced from one sample in a study of Graves' ophthalmopathy and Graves' hyperthyroidism. Transcripts of RNA were the source for amplifying TCR beta CDR3 regions. The authors performed first-round RT-PCR with HTBI primers and then a second-round multiplex PCR. TCRdb recomputed calls from the multiplex PCR reads with MiXCR, one row per CDR3 protein. The data hold more than 300,000 distinct CDR3 sequences, with 15% observed a single time. The specimen was peripheral blood. The receptors stem from a young woman with stable Graves' hyperthyroidism.

With regard to this clonotype: No conserved phenylalanine or tryptophan is present at the end of the CDR3, so a read error is the likely explanation. DNA for the CDR3: TGTGCCAGCAGCTTAGCTTTTGAAGCTTTCTAT. Amino acids: CASSLAFEAFY. The genes are TRBV7-2 and TRBJ1-1; D unclear. The germline V gene encodes CDR1 SGHTA and CDR2 FQGNSA. This CDR3 has 11 residues. V was clipped by 0 bases and J by 7 bases, with 3 bases between them.

This sequence joins TRBV11-2 and TRBJ1-3; D is unresolved. V lost 1 base, J lost 5 bases, and 21 bases lay in between. The CDR3 sequence is 18 residues long. Germline V CDR1 and CDR2: SGHAT, FQNNGV. CDR3 in amino acids: CASSLVRRSTQLRNTIYF. CDR3 nucleotide sequence: TGTGCCAGCAGCTTAGTCCGCCGCTCGACGCAGCTGAGAAACACCATATATTTT.

This clonotype was counted many times. This rearrangement joins TRBV29-1 to TRBJ1-2; D gene ambiguous. V lost 4 bases and J 6 bases, leaving 9 bases between the germline ends. CDR1 and CDR2 (germline): SQVTM, ANQGSEA. CDR3 length equals 11 residues. The CDR3, as DNA: TGCAGCGTTGCCGGGGTCCATGGCTACACCTTC. Translating it yields CSVAGVHGYTF. The complete variable domain, with remaining parts taken from reference TRBV29-1 and TRBJ1-2, reads SAVISQKPSRDICQRGTSLTIQCQVDSQVTMMFWYRQQPGQSLTLIATANQGSEATYESGFVIDKFPISRPNLTFSTLTVSNMSPEDSSIYLCSVAGVHGYTFGSGTRLTVV.

This clonotype was found many times. This chain joins TRBV6-5 and TRBJ1-6; 11 positions agree with TRBD1. V trimming: 4 bases; J trimming: 6 bases; junction bases outside the gene matches: 8. The CDR3 covers 17 residues. Germline V CDR1 and CDR2: MNHEY, SVGAGI. CDR3 loop: CASSSGTGGLGNSPLHF. The CDR3 bases are TGTGCCAGCAGTTCCGGGACAGGGGGGTTGGGTAATTCACCCCTCCACTTT.

Ten or more counts support this clonotype. This chain connects TRBV15 to TRBJ2-5, with D perhaps matching TRBD1 or TRBD2 (6 bases each). The germline CDR1 and CDR2 sequences are LNHNV and YYDKDF (reference sequence). Trimming shortened V by 0 bases and J by 5 bases, and 13 bases separated the two germline ends. The CDR3 has 15 residues. CDR3: CATSRDGGPGETQYF. The DNA for the CDR3 is TGTGCCACCAGCAGAGATGGGGGGCCTGGGGAGACCCAGTACTTC. Full variable domain (remainder filled in from reference TRBV15 and TRBJ2-5): DAMVIQNPRYQVTQFGKPVTLSCSQTLNHNVMYWYQQKSSQAPKLLFHYYDKDFNNEADTPDNFQSRRPNTSFCFLDIRSPGLGDTAMYLCATSRDGGPGETQYFGPGTRLLVL.

There are many counts of this clonotype. The chain carries TRBV19 and TRBJ1-2, with a weak D call TRBD1 (5 bases). V was trimmed by 0 bases and J by 1 base, leaving 12 bases between them. CDR1 LNHDA and CDR2 SQIVND come from the germline V gene (reference sequence). The CDR3 is 16 residues long. The CDR3 protein is CASSIDLATVNYGYTF. The CDR3 nucleotides are TGTGCCAGTAGTATAGATCTGGCGACAGTTAACTATGGCTACACCTTC. Full variable domain (missing parts from reference TRBV19 and TRBJ1-2): DGGITQSPKYLFRKEGQNVTLSCEQNLNHDAMYWYRQDPGQGLRLIYYSQIVNDFQKGDIAEGYSVSREKKESFPLTVTSAQKNPTAFYLCASSIDLATVNYGYTFGSGTRLTVV.

There are many counts of this clonotype. The genes are TRBV6-1 and TRBJ2-5; D might be TRBD2 (6 bases). The CDR3 loop spans 16 amino acids. V shed 6 bases and J shed 0 bases, with 17 bases lying between them. CDR1 is MNHNS, CDR2 SASEGT, per germline. CDR3 in DNA: TGTGCCAGCAGACCCCTCGGCGGGGCCAACCAAGAGACCCAGTACTTC. It is translated as CASRPLGGANQETQYF.

For this clonotype: Likely a read error: the CDR3 ends without its conserved phenylalanine or tryptophan. The V call is TRBV7-9, the J call TRBJ1-5; D unresolved. The CDR3 contains 12 residues. The V end was cut by 3 bases, the J end by 7 bases, with 7 bases between. The germline gives CDR1 SEHNR, CDR2 FQNEAQ (reference sequence). The CDR3 DNA reads TGTGCCAGCAGCTTCCTTAGCCAGCCCCAGCATTTG. Amino acids: CASSFLSQPQHL.

The chain is built from TRBV11-2 and TRBJ2-7; TRBD1 agrees at 7 bases. This CDR3 has 14 amino acids. With 5 bases clipped from V and 5 bases from J, the junction kept 9 bases outside the gene matches. The germline gives CDR1 SGHAT, CDR2 FQNNGV. The CDR3 bases are TGTGCCAGCAGCCGACTGACAGGGTTCAACGAGCAGTACTTC. It encodes CASSRLTGFNEQYF.

This clonotype was observed a handful of times. The genes are TRBV11-1 and TRBJ1-1; D is unresolved. V shed 4 bases and J shed 1 base, with 19 bases lying between them. Germline CDR1 SGHAT, CDR2 FQDESV (reference sequence). This CDR3 comprises 17 residues. The CDR3 sequence is CASSSLLGRGTNTEAFF. The CDR3 region has the DNA TGTGCCAGCAGCTCCCTTTTAGGACGGGGAACGAACACTGAAGCTTTCTTT.

V usage is TRBV27 and J usage is TRBJ1-5; tentative D call: TRBD1 (6 bases). Germline CDR1 and CDR2: MNHEY and SMNVEV (reference sequence). This CDR3 comprises 14 residues. The V gene lost 4 bases and the J gene lost 7 bases, with 14 bases spanning the gap. The CDR3 sequence: CASSYTGTRQPQHF. The DNA of the CDR3 is TGTGCCAGCAGTTATACAGGGACTCGGCAGCCCCAGCATTTT.

This clonotype was seen at least ten times. The rearrangement links TRBV10-3 to TRBJ1-5; 7 bases align to TRBD1. The CDR3 contains 13 residues. Germline assignment: CDR1 ENHRY and CDR2 SYGVKD. V trimming: 7 bases; J trimming: 6 bases; junction bases outside the gene matches: 6. The DNA for the CDR3 is TGTGCCATCAAAACAGGGGCCGGTCAGCCCCAGCATTTT. Translation: CAIKTGAGQPQHF.

The sample holds many counts of this clonotype. The chain carries TRBV27 and TRBJ1-2, with 8 bases matching TRBD1. J lost 2 bases, V lost 5 bases, and 4 bases had no gene match. The CDR3 covers 14 residues. The germline V gene encodes CDR1 MNHEY and CDR2 SMNVEV (reference sequence). CDR3 nucleotide sequence: TGTGCCAGCAGTGGACAGGGTTACAACTATGGCTACACCTTC. Its protein product is CASSGQGYNYGYTF.

This clonotype was detected many times. The chain couples TRBV24-1 to TRBJ2-6; 9 nucleotides align to TRBD1. The V and J ends lost 5 bases and 0 bases, in that order; junction bases with no gene match: 7. Germline CDR1 KGHDR, CDR2 SFDVKD. CDR3 length: 18 amino acids. CDR3 residues: CATSAPPGQGSGANVLTF. The CDR3 DNA reads as TGTGCCACCAGTGCCCCGCCGGGACAGGGCTCTGGGGCCAACGTCCTGACTTTC.

This rearrangement joins TRBV5-1 to TRBJ1-1; possibly TRBD1 for D (5 bases). The germline V gene encodes CDR1 SGHRS and CDR2 YFSETQ. The V end was cut by 3 bases, the J end by 2 bases, with 14 bases between. This CDR3 spans 15 amino acids. This chain's CDR3 is CASSSPGTVNTEAFF. DNA of the CDR3: TGCGCCAGCAGCTCCCCCGGGACGGTAAACACTGAAGCTTTCTTT.

The CDR3 reads CASSYSIEGEQYF. For the CDR3, the DNA is TGTGCCAGCAGCTACTCTATTGAGGGCGAGCAGTACTTC. The chain has TRBV7-3 and TRBJ2-7; D might be TRBD2 (5 bases). V lost 4 bases to trimming and J lost 6 bases, with 13 bases between them. This CDR3 contains 13 residues. Germline V gives CDR1 SGHTA, CDR2 FQGTGA.

This clonotype was detected ten times or more. This rearrangement joins TRBV6-2 or TRBV6-3 to TRBJ1-2; TRBD1 matches 8 bases. Germline V lookup: CDR1 MNHEY, CDR2 SVGEGT. With 4 bases clipped from V and 6 bases from J, the junction kept 4 bases outside the gene matches. The CDR3 runs to 13 residues. CDR3 protein: CASSSRTGHGYTF. The CDR3 region has the DNA TGTGCCAGCAGTTCGAGGACAGGGCATGGCTACACCTTC.

In its sample, this clonotype was seen many times. This chain uses TRBV27 with TRBJ1-1, with 7 bases aligning to TRBD1. V trimming: 7 bases; J trimming: 0 bases; junction bases outside the gene matches: 11. This CDR3 is 16 amino acids long. Germline V lookup: CDR1 MNHEY, CDR2 SMNVEV (reference sequence). The CDR3 protein is CASTARGRGMNTEAFF. For the CDR3, the DNA is TGTGCCAGCACCGCGAGGGGGCGGGGCATGAACACTGAAGCTTTCTTT.

The gene calls are TRBV19 and TRBJ1-2, with 7 bases aligning to TRBD1. Per the germline V gene, CDR1 is LNHDA and CDR2 is SQIVND (reference sequence). V lost 3 bases to trimming and J lost 2 bases; unmatched junction nucleotides: 9. The CDR3 covers 16 residues. This chain's CDR3 is CASSMKGKGGNYGYTF. The CDR3 region has the DNA TGTGCCAGTAGTATGAAGGGGAAAGGGGGCAACTATGGCTACACCTTC.

The rearrangement uses TRBV6-1 and TRBJ2-7, with 13 bases that match TRBD2. With 1 base clipped from V and 3 bases from J, the junction kept 6 bases outside the gene matches. There are 17 residues in the CDR3. CDR1 is MNHNS and CDR2 is SASEGT in the germline V gene. As DNA, the CDR3 is TGTGCCAGCAGTGAAGGACTAGCGGGGGGCCATGTCTACGAGCAGTACTTC. Translating it yields CASSEGLAGGHVYEQYF.

This clonotype was counted many times. The rearrangement joins TRBV7-8 to TRBJ2-5; D perhaps matches TRBD1 (5 bases). V lost 3 bases and J 7 bases, leaving 15 bases between the germline ends. This CDR3 has 14 residues. Germline values: CDR1 SGHVS, CDR2 FQNEAQ. The CDR3 DNA sequence: TGTGCCAGCAGCTTCCAGGGCCTATTAGGGACCCAGTACTTC. This translates into CASSFQGLLGTQYF.

This clonotype was observed at least ten times. CDR3 sequence (DNA): TGTGCCAGCACCGGACAGGGGTATTCCTACGAGCAGTACTTC. It specifies CASTGQGYSYEQYF. The chain employs TRBV12-3 or TRBV12-4 and TRBJ2-7; 9 nucleotides align to TRBD1. With V trimmed by 7 bases and J by 1 base, 5 bases remained unmatched. The CDR3 loop spans 14 amino acids.

The V call is TRBV4-1, the J call TRBJ1-2; TRBD1 agrees at 7 bases. V shed 2 bases and J 1 base; nucleotides not matched to a gene: 10. The CDR3 consists of 17 residues. From germline, CDR1 is MGHRA and CDR2 YSYEKL. CDR3 DNA sequence: TGCGCCAGCAGCCAACCCCGACAGGGTTGGGGTAACTATGGCTACACCTTC. Protein sequence: CASSQPRQGWGNYGYTF.

The chain uses TRBV9 and TRBJ2-3; 7 positions agree with TRBD1. This CDR3 has 16 amino acids. Losses at the gene ends were 3 bases for V and 0 bases for J; bases not matched to a gene: 7. Germline V gene sequence: CDR1 SGDLS, CDR2 YYNGEE. The CDR3 here is CASSAGQTSSTDTQYF. In DNA, the CDR3 is TGTGCCAGCAGCGCGGGACAGACTTCTAGCACAGATACGCAGTATTTT.

The J gene is TRBJ1-6, the V gene TRBV2; D is perhaps TRBD1 (5 bases). Trimming left V 7 bases short and J 1 base short, with 11 bases between. The CDR3 totals 15 residues. Germline-derived CDR1 and CDR2 are SNHLY and FYNNEI. CDR3 region: CASKGAMSYNSPLHF. CDR3 coding DNA: TGTGCCAGCAAAGGGGCGATGTCCTATAATTCACCCCTCCACTTT.

This clonotype was counted between two and nine times. The chain has TRBV19 and TRBJ1-1; possible D gene TRBD1, 5 bases. Trimming shortened V by 5 bases and J by 12 bases, and 13 bases separated the two germline ends. The germline V gene encodes CDR1 LNHDA and CDR2 SQIVND (reference sequence). The CDR3 covers 11 residues. This chain's CDR3 is CASSAAGSSFF. Written as DNA, the CDR3 is TGTGCCAGTAGTGCGGCAGGGTCGTCTTTCTTT.

The table lists this clonotype with a few counts. The chain carries TRBV2 and TRBJ1-2, with D unresolved. The length of the CDR3 is 12 residues. Germline loops: CDR1 SNHLY, CDR2 FYNNEI. V lost 7 bases to trimming and J lost 2 bases, with 8 bases between them. CDR3 bases: TGTGCCAGCATGGACGGGAACTATGGCTACACCTTC. This codes for CASMDGNYGYTF.

Many counts were recorded for this clonotype. The chain links TRBV6-1 to TRBJ1-2; D is undetermined. Germline-derived CDR1 and CDR2 are MNHNS and SASEGT. The CDR3 covers 15 residues. V shed 10 bases and J shed 2 bases, with 20 bases lying between them. The CDR3 DNA reads TGTGCCAAGTCCCAGCCGGAGGACGGCAACTATGGCTACACCTTC. This translates into CAKSQPEDGNYGYTF.

This clonotype was detected a few times. Given the absence of the conserved phenylalanine or tryptophan at the CDR3 end, a read error is likely. The chain carries TRBV6-2 or TRBV6-3 and TRBJ1-2; D not certain. This CDR3 spans 14 amino acids. Trimming took off 5 bases at V and 4 bases at J, with 14 bases between the two ends. Germline V gene lookup returns CDR1 MNHEY and CDR2 SVGEGT. For the CDR3, the DNA is TGTGCCAGCAGTCTAGAAGGACCTAGCTATGGCTACACCTAC. This gives the protein CASSLEGPSYGYTY.

This clonotype was recorded many times. CDR3 protein: CASSLMDTEAFF. The CDR3 DNA reads TGTGCCAGCAGCTTAATGGACACTGAAGCTTTCTTT. J is TRBJ1-1 and V is TRBV7-2; D ambiguous. From germline, CDR1 is SGHTA and CDR2 FQGNSA. There are 12 residues in the CDR3. The V and J ends lost 2 bases and 3 bases respectively, with 4 bases between them.